This T cell receptor (beta chain) stems from a study of T cell changes during pregnancy in multiple sclerosis. Germline CDR1 MNHEY, CDR2 SMNVEV (reference sequence). J gave up 6 bases and V 2 bases, and 9 bases lay outside the gene matches. This CDR3 is built from 16 residues. The data were produced by immunoSEQ multiplex PCR, yet TCRdb's version contains in-frame clones alone and is incomplete. Altogether about 77,000 clones are present, roughly 90% being singletons, with the ten largest covering over 1.5%. The table lists this clone with a count of one. J is TRBJ1-5 and V is TRBV27, with 8 bases matching TRBD1. Sequencing used peripheral blood, obtained before pregnancy. The TCR originated in a female donor with multiple sclerosis, enrolled in a pregnancy study. CDR3 loop: CASSLLGQGKRQPQHF. In DNA form, the CDR3 reads TGTGCCAGCAGTTTACTAGGACAGGGAAAGCGTCAGCCCCAGCATTTT.